A selection of T cell receptor beta chains follows, all from one sample in a study of shared clonotypes between healthy human individuals. This table comes from immunoSEQ multiplex PCR, and its TCRdb copy is limited to in-frame clones, with some not included. Among about 470,000 clones, more than 75% were seen once, and the ten largest hold about 12%. The source material was PBMCs. Source of these receptors: a woman aged 40-49 years in good health. Some clones in this sample may be carry-over from other donors' samples. The CDR3 runs from the conserved cysteine through the conserved F or W. A D gene is named only where the DNA matches it firmly.

>TRBJ2-7|-|TRBV2
CASRRDGSYEQYF
>TRBJ2-3|-|TRBV7-2
CASSEGGGTDTQYF
>TRBJ2-7|TRBD1|TRBV7-2
CASSLVSGQGFNEQYF
>TRBJ1-1|-|TRBV21-1
CASSKSGEADRGGGDTEAFF
>TRBJ2-1|TRBD2|TRBV11-1
CASSLFGTSGRAAEQFF
>TRBJ1-1|-|TRBV6-4
CASSPQGNTEAFF
>TRBJ2-6|-|TRBV15
CATSRDLPAPGTSSSGANVLTF
>TRBJ2-7|-|TRBV28
CATRMTSYFDEQYF
>TRBJ1-1|-|TRBV28
CASIMNTEAFF
>TRBJ2-3|-|TRBV7-9
CASSYSTDTQYF
>TRBJ1-2|TRBD1|TRBV5-6
CASSLVSTRGNGYTF
>TRBJ2-3|-|TRBV5-1
CASSLGLATDTQYF
>TRBJ1-5|-|TRBV2
CASTWVGFDNQPQHF
>TRBJ2-4|TRBD2|TRBV15
CATSRVGDAGGAKNIQYF
>TRBJ2-1|TRBD2|TRBV11-3
CASSLELAAPYNEQFF
>TRBJ1-5|-|TRBV5-1
CASSRDSNQPQHF
>TRBJ2-5|-|TRBV14
CASSQGSGQETQYF
>TRBJ2-1|-|TRBV19
CASSSSAAPGRDEQFF
>TRBJ2-2|-|TRBV7-2
CASRPYASAGELFF
>TRBJ2-7|TRBD1|TRBV4-1
CASSQGQGTDEQYF
>TRBJ2-7|TRBD1|TRBV28
CASSSGDRSYEQYF
>TRBJ2-1|TRBD2|TRBV6-4
CASSEIAGEGNEQFF
>TRBJ2-3|TRBD2|TRBV28
CASSFSGGPPVPQYF
>TRBJ2-7|TRBD1|TRBV6-5
CASSPTGTGVHEQYF
>TRBJ1-6|-|TRBV2
CASREGRWVNSPLHF